A single sample gave rise to the 27 T cell receptor beta chains below, sequenced in a study of blood T cell repertoires in COVID-19. The repertoire was sequenced with immunoSEQ multiplex PCR; TCRdb's copy has only in-frame clones and lacks some. The sample includes about 170,000 clones, roughly 85% of them seen just once. The sample comprised PBMCs or T cells enriched from blood (not recorded which). The receptors derive from a woman in her 70s in a cohort exposed to, infected with or recovered from COVID-19 (not recorded which).

The chain uses TRBV10-3 and TRBJ2-7; 15 positions match TRBD2. The trim removed 6 bases at V and 4 bases at J, leaving 13 bases unmatched. CDR1 and CDR2 (germline): ENHRY, SYGVKD. This CDR3 contains 18 residues. Written as DNA, the CDR3 is TGTGCCATCAGGACAGGACTAGCGGGAGGGCCTAGTCGGTACGAGCAGTACTTC. The encoded protein is CAIRTGLAGGPSRYEQYF.

This clone has just one count. The V gene is TRBV7-9, the J gene TRBJ2-5; 9 bases agree with TRBD2. V gave up 5 bases and J gave up 5 bases; unmatched junction bases: 6. CDR3 length: 14 residues. From germline, CDR1 is SEHNR and CDR2 FQNEAQ (reference sequence). CDR3 nucleotides: TGTGCCAGCAGCCGGGGACTAGCCGGGGAGACCCAGTACTTC. Its translation: CASSRGLAGETQYF.

The V call is TRBV12-5, the J call TRBJ2-5; D unresolved. Trimming took off 1 base at V and 5 bases at J, with 8 bases between the two ends. The CDR3 sequence is 13 residues long. The germline V gene encodes CDR1 LGHNT and CDR2 FRNRAP. For the CDR3, the DNA is TGTGCTAGTGGTTTGGGCGATATGGAGACCCAGTACTTC. Protein sequence: CASGLGDMETQYF.

This clone was counted only a few times. V and J are TRBV28 and TRBJ2-6; TRBD1 agrees at 7 bases. There are 15 residues in the CDR3. V shed 6 bases, J shed 2 bases, and the junction held 4 bases outside the gene matches. Looked up from germline, CDR1 is MDHEN and CDR2 is SYDVKM. This chain's CDR3 is CASRRRGPGANVLTF. The CDR3 nucleotides read TGTGCCAGCAGGCGTAGGGGGCCTGGGGCCAACGTCCTGACTTTC.

The chain's CDR3 is CASSTGTGSGNTIYF. CDR3 sequence (DNA): TGCGCCAGCAGCACCGGGACAGGGTCTGGAAACACCATATATTTT. The V gene is TRBV5-1, the J gene TRBJ1-3; TRBD1 aligns across 9 bases. Germline trimming cut 4 bases from V and 1 base from J; bases unmatched to any gene: 3. The germline gives CDR1 SGHRS, CDR2 YFSETQ. The CDR3 contains 15 residues.

The chain recombines TRBV21-1 with TRBJ1-2; the table's D gene call, TRBD1, was not cross checked with the DNA. TRBV21-1 corresponds to a pseudogene. The CDR3 covers 13 residues. The CDR3 nucleotides read TGTGCCAGCGTCCGGCCTCCAGGCTATGGCTACACCTTC. The encoded protein is CASVRPPGYGYTF.

Remarks on this clone: One junction end disagrees with the germline gene, perhaps due to a read error. This chain uses TRBV28 with TRBJ2-1, with TRBD2 matching 11 bases. Germline CDR1 reads MDHEN; CDR2 reads SYDVKM. This CDR3 has 13 residues. CDR3 nucleotide sequence: TGTGCCAGCAGTTTGACTAGCGGGAACACCGGGGTCTTC. This encodes CASSLTSGNTGVF.

This clone was recorded once. The J gene is TRBJ2-1, the V gene TRBV5-4; 9 positions agree with TRBD2. V dropped 6 bases and J dropped 10; count of bases not matched to a gene: 11. The length of the CDR3 is 14 residues. Germline assignment: CDR1 SGHNT and CDR2 YYREEE (reference sequence). CDR3 coding DNA: TGTGCCAGCAATAGCGGGAGTATCCCGGAGGAGCAGTTCTTC. Translation: CASNSGSIPEEQFF.

The V and J genes are TRBV15 and TRBJ1-5; D unresolved. The length of the CDR3 is 13 residues. Trimming stripped 0 bases from V and 5 bases from J, with 5 bases between. Germline V gene data show CDR1 as LNHNV and CDR2 as YYDKDF (reference sequence). The CDR3 DNA reads as TGTGCCACCAGCAGAGATCAGGATCAGCCCCAGCATTTT. Translation: CATSRDQDQPQHF.

This chain uses TRBV28 with TRBJ1-5; D is uncertain. Germline CDR1 reads MDHEN; CDR2 reads SYDVKM. V shed 5 bases and J shed 4 bases, with 18 bases lying between them. The length of the CDR3 is 16 residues. The CDR3 protein is CASSILAAARNQPQHF. CDR3 DNA: TGTGCCAGCAGTATCCTGGCGGCGGCGAGGAATCAGCCCCAGCATTTT.

This clone occurred a few times. V and J are TRBV28 and TRBJ2-1, with 10 bases fitting TRBD2. The ends lost 8 bases at V and 9 bases at J; junction bases unmatched: 10. Germline V gene lookup returns CDR1 MDHEN and CDR2 SYDVKM. The CDR3 sequence is 14 residues long. For the CDR3, the DNA is TGTGCCAGCTACGGGGTAGCGGGAGGAATTGAGCAGTTCTTC. This codes for CASYGVAGGIEQFF.

The chain links TRBV18 to TRBJ2-7, with TRBD1 as a possible D gene (5 bases). Germline CDR1 and CDR2: KGHSH and LQKENI. V was cut by 5 bases and J by 2 bases, with 19 bases left in between. This CDR3 is built from 16 residues. The CDR3 sequence is CASSLLQALTPYEQYF. For the CDR3, the DNA is TGTGCCAGCTCATTACTACAGGCTTTGACTCCCTACGAGCAGTACTTC.

The genes are TRBV20-1 and TRBJ2-1; weak D call: TRBD2 (5 bases). Germline assignment: CDR1 DFQATT and CDR2 SNEGSKA (reference sequence). Trimming left V 2 bases short and J 8 bases short, with 7 bases between. The CDR3 runs 11 residues. CDR3 sequence reads: CSARLGDEQFF. The CDR3 DNA reads TGCAGTGCTAGACTCGGGGATGAGCAGTTCTTC.

As DNA, the CDR3 is TGTGCCAGCAGCTTGGGTGGACAGCTGAACACTGAAGCTTTCTTT. It codes for CASSLGGQLNTEAFF. V usage is TRBV5-4 and J usage is TRBJ1-1, with D possibly matching TRBD1 (6 bases). This CDR3 is 15 amino acids long. The germline gives CDR1 SGHNT, CDR2 YYREEE (reference sequence). V was clipped by 0 bases and J by 0 bases, with 9 bases between them.

The chain combines TRBV5-1 with TRBJ2-3; possibly TRBD1 for D (5 bases). V lost 4 bases and J 3 bases, leaving 21 bases between the germline ends. Germline loops: CDR1 SGHRS, CDR2 YFSETQ. CDR3 length: 17 amino acids. The chain's CDR3 is CASSRGYSGQDTDTQYF. The DNA of the CDR3 is TGCGCCAGCAGCAGGGGTTATTCGGGCCAAGATACAGATACGCAGTATTTT.

V usage is TRBV6-5 and J usage is TRBJ1-5; 10 bases fit TRBD1. Trimming took 7 bases from V and 5 from J; bases not matched to a gene: 8. This CDR3 is 15 amino acids long. Germline V gives CDR1 MNHEY, CDR2 SVGAGI. CDR3 residues: CASTRGGQGYQPQHF. Written as DNA, the CDR3 is TGTGCCAGCACCCGAGGGGGACAGGGGTATCAGCCCCAGCATTTT.

The rearrangement links TRBV11-3 to TRBJ2-2; possibly TRBD1 for D (5 bases). V dropped 6 bases and J dropped 6 bases, with 8 bases sitting between them. The germline CDR1 and CDR2 sequences are SGHNT and YENEEA. This CDR3 is built from 12 residues. The CDR3 DNA is TGTGCCAGCAGGGGGCTAGCCGGGGAGCTGTTTTTT. Translation: CASRGLAGELFF.

The rearrangement uses TRBV2 and TRBJ1-3; 7 bases are shared with TRBD1. Germline-derived CDR1 and CDR2 are SNHLY and FYNNEI. This CDR3 has 14 amino acids. Trimming cost V 10 bases and J 0 bases; bases outside gene matches: 6. DNA for the CDR3: TGTGCCACCACGGGACAGCTCTCTGGAAACACCATATATTTT. Translating it yields CATTGQLSGNTIYF.

The sample holds a few counts of this clone. The CDR3 loop is CASSYISGDFYEQYF. The CDR3, as DNA: TGTGCCAGCAGTTACATTAGCGGGGACTTCTACGAGCAGTACTTC. V gene TRBV6-5 combines with J gene TRBJ2-7; 8 nucleotides line up with TRBD2. Looked up from germline, CDR1 is MNHEY and CDR2 is SVGAGI. The CDR3 consists of 15 residues. V dropped 2 bases and J dropped 3; count of bases not matched to a gene: 6.

The CDR3 nucleotides are TGTGCCAGCAGTGACTCGCAGAAAGACAGTTTTAGCAATCAGCCCCAGCATTTT. Translating gives CASSDSQKDSFSNQPQHF. The rearrangement links TRBV6-4 to TRBJ1-5; a possible D gene is TRBD1 (5 bases). Germline V gives CDR1 MRHNA, CDR2 SNTAGT. The CDR3 totals 18 residues. V was trimmed by 0 bases and J by 0 bases, leaving 15 bases between them.

This chain joins TRBV5-1 and TRBJ2-1; D perhaps matches TRBD2 (5 bases). There are 15 residues in the CDR3. The germline gives CDR1 SGHRS, CDR2 YFSETQ. V was trimmed by 0 bases and J by 1 base, leaving 8 bases between them. The chain's CDR3 is CASSLEADSYNEQFF. The DNA of the CDR3 is TGCGCCAGCAGCTTGGAAGCGGATTCCTACAATGAGCAGTTCTTC.

The V gene is TRBV25-1, the J gene TRBJ1-5; the match to TRBD1 covers 7 bases. Germline-derived CDR1 and CDR2 are MGHDK and SYGVNS. The CDR3 runs 15 residues. V was clipped by 3 bases and J by 10 bases; unmatched bases: 12. CDR3 sequence (DNA): TGTGCCAGCAGTGACACAGGGGCCGTCGGGGGACCCCAGCATTTT. Protein: CASSDTGAVGGPQHF.

The chain carries TRBV7-6 and TRBJ2-5; tentatively, D is TRBD2 (7 bases). The CDR3 sequence is 16 residues long. Trimming shortened V by 4 bases and J by 3 bases, and 18 bases separated the two germline ends. Per the germline V gene, CDR1 is SGHVS and CDR2 is FNYEAQ. The CDR3 sequence: CASSSRGGGRKETQYF. In DNA form, the CDR3 reads TGTGCCAGCAGCTCAAGGGGGGGAGGGCGGAAAGAGACCCAGTACTTC.

The chain has TRBV20-1 and TRBJ2-5, with 11 bases fitting TRBD2. This CDR3 region has 14 residues. V shed 3 bases, J shed 4 bases, and the junction held 4 bases outside the gene matches. Germline V gene lookup returns CDR1 DFQATT and CDR2 SNEGSKA (reference sequence). DNA of the CDR3: TGCAGTGCTAGTTTGACTAGCGGGACAGAGACCCAGTACTTC. As protein: CSASLTSGTETQYF.

The V call is TRBV5-1, the J call TRBJ1-4; TRBD1 agrees at 7 bases. This CDR3 has 15 residues. Germline trimming cut 0 bases from V and 8 bases from J; bases unmatched to any gene: 7. Per germline, CDR1 SGHRS and CDR2 YFSETQ. CDR3 amino acids: CASSLGAGGEEKLFF. The CDR3 DNA reads TGCGCCAGCAGCTTGGGTGCAGGGGGTGAGGAAAAACTGTTTTTT.

V is TRBV28 and J is TRBJ2-5, with TRBD1 matching 8 bases. V lost 6 bases, J lost 5 bases, and 11 bases stayed unmatched. Germline lookup yields CDR1 MDHEN and CDR2 SYDVKM. The CDR3 runs to 15 residues. The DNA of the CDR3 is TGTGCCAGCAGCCAACCCCGAACAGGGGGGGAGACCCAGTACTTC. Its protein product is CASSQPRTGGETQYF.

The rearrangement uses TRBV6-5 and TRBJ2-2; possibly TRBD1 for D (5 bases). Germline CDR1 reads MNHEY; CDR2 reads SVGAGI. Trimming stripped 11 bases from V and 3 bases from J, with 16 bases between. This CDR3 is built from 14 residues. CDR3 in DNA: TGTGCCGAGACAGCCCAGCCCGACACCGGGGAGCTGTTTTTT. The encoded protein is CAETAQPDTGELFF.